These T cell receptor beta chains were read from a single sample in a study of PD-1 blockade in classical Hodgkin lymphoma. Profiling relied on immunoSEQ multiplex PCR, and the TCRdb table lists in-frame clones only, not all of them. The sample lists about 24,000 clones, 81% occurring once. The source was peripheral blood mononuclear cells (PBMCs), collected before the fourth cycle of nivolumab. The receptors stem from a human donor with classical Hodgkin lymphoma. Both conserved end residues are part of each CDR3. Fields, in order: V gene, CDR3 protein.

TRBV5-1,CASSLAPQGPNTGELFF
TRBV7-9,CASSLGDRGGYTF
TRBV6-1,CASRDHPNTEAFF
TRBV5-8,CASSLGGQGNTEAFF
TRBV5-4,CASSLAYADEQYF
TRBV6-5,CASSYSGLHNEQFF
TRBV4-2,CASSQDLTFGQPGNTIYF
TRBV6-1,CASSEAHGVGANLYEQYF
TRBV2,CASDGGGEETQYF
TRBV9,CASSAAAGGATGELFF
TRBV5-5,CASTGRVAGANVLTF
TRBV7-9,CASSLGPDSSTGELFF
TRBV2,CASLPQGPSYEQYF
TRBV6-1,CASSEQGWSSGNTIYF
TRBV28,CASSSDSGGYTF
TRBV6-1,CASRQGTGDGYTF
TRBV7-6,CASSGQTVSGNTIYF
TRBV6-5,CASTAPRKAGNTIYF
TRBV28,CASSLSAGRGGYTF
TRBV2,CASFAGRHETQYF
TRBV9,CASSAYSSGANVLTF
TRBV19,CASSGPRETQYF
TRBV29-1,CSVRKGRADTQYF
TRBV5-8,CASSPITGGWGYTF
TRBV20-1,CSAKHSDTQYF
TRBV19,CASSTPSGTGISEAFF
TRBV12-5,CASGLRGQLGLEQYF
TRBV7-9,CASSGIYSNQPQHF
TRBV6-5,CASSYSSQASYGYTF
TRBV13,CASSQDRQAFF
TRBV5-8,CASSLLVRNTGELFF
TRBV11-3,CASSLDLGGVNSGNTIYF